This TCR beta chain comes out of a study of T-cell memory formation after mild COVID-19. Germline V gene data show CDR1 as SGHDN and CDR2 as FVKESK. CDR3 length: 11 residues. Deletions cut 2 bases from V and 10 bases from J, with 6 bases between. Each CDR3 protein gets one entry after TCRdb re-called the 5' RACE reads with MiXCR. The repertoire includes approximately 490,000 distinct CDR3 sequences, 20% of them detected once, and roughly an eighth sits in the top ten. The chain couples TRBV14 to TRBJ1-3; D is undetermined. The origin of this receptor is an adult woman who had mild COVID-19 (a few samples of this study predate the infection). Cell type and time point are not known. The sequencing sample was made of PBMCs or a T cell subset sorted from them (not recorded which). The CDR3 reads CASSQYGTIYF. The CDR3 bases are TGTGCCAGCAGCCAATATGGAACCATATATTTT.